What follows describes a single TCR beta chain. What it recognizes is unknown. The assay was immunoSEQ multiplex PCR, and TCRdb's table has in-frame clones only and misses some. Here the sample spans 47,000 or so clones, approximately 91% being singletons. This sample is part of a study of PD-1 blockade in classical Hodgkin lymphoma. Findings and limits, study-wide: Newly diagnosed patients were reported to start with lower TCR diversity than healthy donors.

Described time point: newly diagnosed, previously untreated cHL patient sample. Trimming took off 4 bases at V and 4 bases at J, with 10 bases between the two ends. Looked up from germline, CDR1 is MNHNS and CDR2 is SASEGT. This CDR3 contains 13 residues. The chain has TRBV6-1 and TRBJ1-1; D might be TRBD1 (5 bases). The sequenced material came from peripheral blood mononuclear cells (PBMCs). The receptor comes from a human donor with classical Hodgkin lymphoma. The CDR3 spells CASSVSGATEAFF. CDR3 DNA sequence: TGTGCCAGCAGTGTTTCCGGGGCCACTGAAGCTTTCTTT.